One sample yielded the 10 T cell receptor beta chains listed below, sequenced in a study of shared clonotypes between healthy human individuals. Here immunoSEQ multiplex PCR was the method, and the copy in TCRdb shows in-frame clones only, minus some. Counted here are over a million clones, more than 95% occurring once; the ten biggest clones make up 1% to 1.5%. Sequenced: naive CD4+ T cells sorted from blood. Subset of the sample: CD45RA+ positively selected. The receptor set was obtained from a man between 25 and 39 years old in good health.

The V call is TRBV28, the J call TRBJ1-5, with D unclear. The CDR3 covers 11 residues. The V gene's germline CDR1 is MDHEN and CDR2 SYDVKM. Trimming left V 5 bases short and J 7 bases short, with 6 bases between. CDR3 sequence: CASSRFQPQHF. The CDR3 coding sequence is TGTGCCAGCAGTCGCTTCCAGCCCCAGCATTTT. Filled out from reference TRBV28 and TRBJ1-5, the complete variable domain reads DVKVTQSSRYLVKRTGEKVFLECVQDMDHENMFWYRQDPGLGLRLIYFSYDVKMKEKGDIPEGYSVSREKKERFSLILESASTNQTSMYLCASSRFQPQHFGDGTRLSIL.

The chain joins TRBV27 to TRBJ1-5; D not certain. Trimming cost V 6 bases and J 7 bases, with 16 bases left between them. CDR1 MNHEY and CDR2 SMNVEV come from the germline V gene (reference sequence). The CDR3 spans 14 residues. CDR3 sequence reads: CASSPGHLRQPQHF. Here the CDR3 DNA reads TGTGCCAGCAGCCCGGGCCACCTCAGACAGCCCCAGCATTTT.

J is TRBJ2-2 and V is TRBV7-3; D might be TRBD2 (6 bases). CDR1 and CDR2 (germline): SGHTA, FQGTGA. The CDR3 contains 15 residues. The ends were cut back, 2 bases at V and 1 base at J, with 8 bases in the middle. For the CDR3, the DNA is TGTGCCAGCAGCTTAGACGGGGGGAACACCGGGGAGCTGTTTTTT. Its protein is CASSLDGGNTGELFF.

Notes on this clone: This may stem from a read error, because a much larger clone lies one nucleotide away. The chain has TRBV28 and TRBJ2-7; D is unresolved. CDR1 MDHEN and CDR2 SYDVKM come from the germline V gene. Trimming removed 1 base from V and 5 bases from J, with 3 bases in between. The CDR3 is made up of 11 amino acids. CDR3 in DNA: TGTGCCAGCAGTTTATTCCACGAGCAGTACTTC. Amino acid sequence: CASSLFHEQYF. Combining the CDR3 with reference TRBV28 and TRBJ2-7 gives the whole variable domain DVKVTQSSRYLVKRTGEKVFLECVQDMDHENMFWYRQDPGLGLRLIYFSYDVKMKEKGDIPEGYSVSREKKERFSLILESASTNQTSMYLCASSLFHEQYFGPGTRLTVT.

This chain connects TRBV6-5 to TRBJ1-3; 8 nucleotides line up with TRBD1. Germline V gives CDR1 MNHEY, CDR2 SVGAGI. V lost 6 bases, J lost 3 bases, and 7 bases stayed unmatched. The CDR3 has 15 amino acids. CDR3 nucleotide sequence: TGTGCCAGCAGGCCCCAGGGGGCGGGTGGAAACACCATATATTTT. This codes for CASRPQGAGGNTIYF.

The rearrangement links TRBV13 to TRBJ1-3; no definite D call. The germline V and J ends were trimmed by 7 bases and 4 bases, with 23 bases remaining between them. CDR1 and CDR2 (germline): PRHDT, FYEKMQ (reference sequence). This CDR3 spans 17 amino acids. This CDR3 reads CASNHRNQSPRGNTIYF. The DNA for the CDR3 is TGTGCCAGCAACCACAGAAACCAATCCCCGCGGGGAAACACCATATATTTT.

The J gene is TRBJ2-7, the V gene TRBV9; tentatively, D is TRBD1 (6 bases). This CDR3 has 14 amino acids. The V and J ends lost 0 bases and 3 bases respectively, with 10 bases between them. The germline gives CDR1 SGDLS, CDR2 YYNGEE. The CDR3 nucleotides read TGTGCCAGCAGCGTAGGGACAGACTACTACGAGCAGTACTTC. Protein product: CASSVGTDYYEQYF.

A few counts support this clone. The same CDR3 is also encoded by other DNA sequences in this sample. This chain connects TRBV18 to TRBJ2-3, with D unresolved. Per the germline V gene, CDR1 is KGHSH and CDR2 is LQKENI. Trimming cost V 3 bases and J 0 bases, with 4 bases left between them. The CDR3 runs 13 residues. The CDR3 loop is CASSPDSTDTQYF. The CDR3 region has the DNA TGTGCCAGCTCACCGGACAGCACAGATACGCAGTATTTT.

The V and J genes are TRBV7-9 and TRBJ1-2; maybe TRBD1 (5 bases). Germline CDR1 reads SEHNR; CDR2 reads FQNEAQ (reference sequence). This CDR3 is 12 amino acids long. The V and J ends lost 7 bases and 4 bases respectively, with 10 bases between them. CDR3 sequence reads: CASKKGSYGYTF. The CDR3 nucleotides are TGTGCCAGCAAGAAGGGGTCCTATGGCTACACCTTC.

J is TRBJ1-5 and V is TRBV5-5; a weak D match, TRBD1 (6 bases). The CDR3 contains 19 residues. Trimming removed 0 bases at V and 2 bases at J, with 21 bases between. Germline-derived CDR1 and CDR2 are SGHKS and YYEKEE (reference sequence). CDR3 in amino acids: CASSLAPGVFYIGNQPQHF. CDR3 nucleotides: TGTGCCAGCAGCTTGGCTCCAGGGGTTTTTTATATTGGCAATCAGCCCCAGCATTTT.